The next 22 T cell receptor beta chains were all read from a single sample in a study of blood T cells in healthy people across ages. Primers used in a second PCR of roughly 6 to 11 cycles were a sample-barcoded 5' primer and a J-beta primer mix. In TCRdb, the 5' RACE reads were re-called with MiXCR into one record per CDR3 protein. The sample has fewer than 900,000 distinct CDR3 sequences, 40% to 45% seen once; the top ten hold around 20%. The sample taken for sequencing was blood. Receptors originate from a woman aged 55-70 years in good health.

The chain joins TRBV7-9 to TRBJ2-5; D is perhaps TRBD1 or TRBD2 (5 bases each). This CDR3 contains 14 residues. Trimming took off 5 bases at V and 5 bases at J, with 15 bases between the two ends. The germline V gene encodes CDR1 SEHNR and CDR2 FQNEAQ (reference sequence). The CDR3 DNA reads as TGTGCCAGCAGCCCGACCCACGGGGCGGAGACCCAGTACTTC. It codes for CASSPTHGAETQYF.

There are many counts of this clonotype. The genes are TRBV20-1 and TRBJ2-5; D might be TRBD2 (6 bases). Germline V gene lookup returns CDR1 DFQATT and CDR2 SNEGSKA (reference sequence). The V gene lost 3 bases and the J gene lost 4 bases, with 9 bases spanning the gap. The CDR3 sequence is 12 residues long. Here the CDR3 DNA reads TGCAGTGCTAGGCGTAGCGGAGAGACCCAGTACTTC. It encodes CSARRSGETQYF.

The rearrangement joins TRBV9 to TRBJ2-7, with 14 bases that match TRBD2. This CDR3 contains 17 residues. Germline values: CDR1 SGDLS, CDR2 YYNGEE. After removal of 2 bases from V and 7 bases from J, the junction contained 11 bases not matched to a gene. CDR3 nucleotides: TGTGCCAGCAGCGTGACTAGCGGGGGGGCTAGAACAAATGAGCAGTACTTC. It encodes CASSVTSGGARTNEQYF.

This clonotype was seen repeatedly, ten times or more. The chain employs TRBV29-1 and TRBJ1-5, with a weak D call TRBD1 (6 bases). Germline CDR1 SQVTM, CDR2 ANQGSEA. This CDR3 comprises 12 residues. Trimming pared 6 bases from V and 2 bases from J, leaving 8 bases between. CDR3 in amino acids: CSVRQGNQPQHF. In nucleotides, the CDR3 is TGCAGCGTGAGACAGGGCAATCAGCCCCAGCATTTT.

The rearrangement joins TRBV4-1 to TRBJ1-1; D remains ambiguous. Trimming pared 1 base from V and 4 bases from J, leaving 16 bases between. Germline assignment: CDR1 MGHRA and CDR2 YSYEKL. The CDR3 contains 16 residues. The CDR3 here is CASSQANHAGITEAFF. The CDR3 DNA reads as TGCGCCAGCAGCCAAGCGAATCACGCCGGAATCACTGAAGCTTTCTTT.

This clonotype was detected many times. V usage is TRBV29-1 and J usage is TRBJ2-5; TRBD1 is a possible D gene (5 bases). V lost 3 bases to trimming and J lost 1 base, with 15 bases between them. Germline V gene data show CDR1 as SQVTM and CDR2 as ANQGSEA. This CDR3 is built from 15 residues. As DNA, the CDR3 is TGCAGCGTTGATACCTATAAGGGGATCCAAGAGACCCAGTACTTC. Amino acids: CSVDTYKGIQETQYF.

This clonotype was observed a few times. This chain uses TRBV3-1 with TRBJ1-2; unclear D gene. The CDR3 has 18 amino acids. Trimming took 0 bases from V and 4 from J, leaving 21 bases between them. Germline V gene sequence: CDR1 LGHDT, CDR2 YNNKEL (reference sequence). The CDR3 is CASSQDSPTASISYGYTF. The CDR3 nucleotides are TGTGCCAGCAGCCAAGATAGTCCTACAGCTTCAATCTCCTATGGCTACACCTTC.

This chain joins TRBV5-1 and TRBJ2-3, with D perhaps TRBD2 (5 bases). This CDR3 comprises 15 residues. CDR1 and CDR2 (germline): SGHRS, YFSETQ. Trimming removed 1 base from V and 1 base from J, with 10 bases in between. As DNA, the CDR3 is TGCGCCAGCAGCTTGTCCGGGGTTGGCACAGATACGCAGTATTTT. Translation gives CASSLSGVGTDTQYF.

This chain joins TRBV2 and TRBJ2-7, with D uncertain. The J call is doubtful: the DNA matches TRBJ2-5 better. The germline CDR1 and CDR2 sequences are SNHLY and FYNNEI. The CDR3 loop spans 11 amino acids. The CDR3 DNA reads as TGTGCGCGCAAAGGCGGAGAGACCCAGTACTTC. Translating it yields CARKGGETQYF.

J is TRBJ2-1 and V is TRBV20-1; 11 positions agree with TRBD2. CDR3 length equals 15 residues. In germline, CDR1 is DFQATT, CDR2 SNEGSKA (reference sequence). Trimming at V came to 3 bases and at J to 8 bases, leaving 9 bases not matched to a gene. CDR3 DNA: TGCAGTGCTAGGGAATTAGCGGGAGGGATCTATGAGCAGTTCTTC. It codes for CSARELAGGIYEQFF.

The chain combines TRBV7-2 with TRBJ2-7; 7 bases agree with TRBD1. This CDR3 has 16 residues. The junction had 11 bases not matched to a gene; V was cut back by 6 bases and J by 0 bases. Germline values: CDR1 SGHTA, CDR2 FQGNSA. In DNA form, the CDR3 reads TGTGCCAGCAGTTTCCCCCCGGGACAGAACTCCTACGAGCAGTACTTC. Residues: CASSFPPGQNSYEQYF. Together with reference TRBV7-2 and TRBJ2-7, the CDR3 gives the full variable domain: GAGVSQSPSNKVTEKGKDVELRCDPISGHTALYWYRQSLGQGLEFLIYFQGNSAPDKSGLPSDRFSAERTGGSVSTLTIQRTQQEDSAVYLCASSFPPGQNSYEQYFGPGTRLTVT.

This clonotype was found many times. The chain recombines TRBV10-3 with TRBJ2-3; D uncertain. V lost 6 bases and J lost 0, with 10 bases in between. Germline values: CDR1 ENHRY, CDR2 SYGVKD. The CDR3 covers 14 residues. The CDR3 DNA sequence: TGTGCCATCAGACGCAGTACTAGCACAGATACGCAGTATTTT. This sequence encodes CAIRRSTSTDTQYF.

The rearrangement links TRBV6-2 or TRBV6-3 to TRBJ2-5; 10 bases are shared with TRBD1. TRBJ2-7 explains the end of the DNA better; the J call may be wrong. The CDR3 has 14 amino acids. CDR1 and CDR2 from the germline V gene are MNHEY and SVGEGT. The CDR3 DNA follows: TGTGCCAGCCGAAAGACAGGGGGCCGAAACGAGCAGTACTTC. Protein sequence: CASRKTGGRNEQYF.

This clonotype was detected only a few times. The chain uses TRBV20-1 and TRBJ2-4; the D gene could be TRBD1 or TRBD2 (5 bases each). V was shortened by 3 bases and J by 13 bases, with 25 bases between the two germline ends. Germline lookup yields CDR1 DFQATT and CDR2 SNEGSKA (reference sequence). This CDR3 region has 15 residues. CDR3 coding DNA: TGCAGTGCTAGGCTTCCCCATATGGGGGATGGGGAGCAGTACTTC. Translating gives CSARLPHMGDGEQYF.

The chain joins TRBV5-1 to TRBJ1-1; D not resolved. Germline V CDR1 and CDR2: SGHRS, YFSETQ. The V end lost 0 bases, the J end lost 10 bases, and 16 bases lay between the germline ends. The CDR3 extends over 14 amino acids. The CDR3 DNA sequence: TGCGCCAGCAGCTTGGGCAGAACGAATTTGGGAGCTTTCTTT. Protein sequence: CASSLGRTNLGAFF. Looking up the rest from reference TRBV5-1 and TRBJ1-1 gives the full variable domain: KAGVTQTPRYLIKTRGQQVTLSCSPISGHRSVSWYQQTPGQGLQFLFEYFSETQRNKGNFPGRFSGRQFSNSRSEMNVSTLELGDSALYLCASSLGRTNLGAFFGQGTRLTVV.

The chain uses TRBV27 and TRBJ2-5; 12 positions agree with TRBD2. With the DNA end fitting TRBJ2-7 better, the J assignment may be wrong. Germline loops: CDR1 MNHEY, CDR2 SMNVEV (reference sequence). CDR3 length: 13 amino acids. CDR3 sequence reads: CASRLAGGGEQYF. Here the CDR3 DNA reads TGTGCCAGCAGGCTAGCGGGAGGGGGCGAGCAGTACTTC.

The J gene is TRBJ2-7, the V gene TRBV5-1, with D unclear. V was trimmed by 6 bases and J by 3 bases, leaving 16 bases between them. CDR3 length: 14 amino acids. The germline V gene has CDR1 SGHRS and CDR2 YFSETQ. The DNA for the CDR3 is TGCGCCAGCAACAAGGATGGGGTACTCTACGAGCAGTACTTC. It encodes CASNKDGVLYEQYF.

The J gene is TRBJ2-3, the V gene TRBV20-1, with 10 bases matching TRBD2. The V gene end was trimmed by 6 bases and the J gene end by 2 bases; junction bases not matched to a gene: 11. In germline, CDR1 is DFQATT, CDR2 SNEGSKA (reference sequence). There are 16 residues in the CDR3. The CDR3 loop reads CSALSGRRSFTDTQYF. CDR3 nucleotide sequence: TGCAGTGCCCTTAGCGGGAGGCGTTCCTTCACAGATACGCAGTATTTT.

A few counts support this clonotype. The V call is TRBV3-1, the J call TRBJ2-5, with 14 bases matching TRBD2. Germline V gives CDR1 LGHDT, CDR2 YNNKEL (reference sequence). V lost 6 bases, J lost 5 bases, and 14 bases stayed unmatched. The length of the CDR3 is 18 residues. The CDR3 sequence: CASSLPGLAGALGETQYF. CDR3 sequence (DNA): TGTGCCAGCAGTCTTCCGGGACTAGCGGGGGCCTTGGGTGAGACCCAGTACTTC.

The genes are TRBV7-3 and TRBJ2-1, with 7 bases matching TRBD1. CDR3 length equals 12 residues. With V trimmed by 5 bases and J by 10 bases, 5 bases remained unmatched. Germline V gene data show CDR1 as SGHTA and CDR2 as FQGTGA. The CDR3 region is CASSIGQAEQFF. The DNA of the CDR3 is TGTGCCAGCAGCATCGGACAGGCCGAGCAGTTCTTC.

This clonotype has only a few counts. The V gene is TRBV20-1, the J gene TRBJ2-5; 9 bases are a match to TRBD1. The CDR3 consists of 15 residues. The V gene end was trimmed by 0 bases and the J gene end by 2 bases; junction bases not matched to a gene: 4. The V gene's germline CDR1 is DFQATT and CDR2 SNEGSKA (reference sequence). The CDR3 DNA reads TGCAGTGCTAGAGATCCCGGGACAGGGCAAGAGACCCAGTACTTC. Its translation: CSARDPGTGQETQYF.

The chain joins TRBV24-1 to TRBJ2-1, with D possibly TRBD2 on 5 matching bases. The last part of the DNA fits TRBJ2-7 better; the J call may be wrong. In germline, CDR1 is KGHDR, CDR2 SFDVKD. The CDR3 contains 15 residues. CDR3 loop: CATSDSGSTYNEQYF. CDR3 bases: TGTGCCACCAGTGATTCGGGGTCTACCTACAATGAGCAGTACTTC.